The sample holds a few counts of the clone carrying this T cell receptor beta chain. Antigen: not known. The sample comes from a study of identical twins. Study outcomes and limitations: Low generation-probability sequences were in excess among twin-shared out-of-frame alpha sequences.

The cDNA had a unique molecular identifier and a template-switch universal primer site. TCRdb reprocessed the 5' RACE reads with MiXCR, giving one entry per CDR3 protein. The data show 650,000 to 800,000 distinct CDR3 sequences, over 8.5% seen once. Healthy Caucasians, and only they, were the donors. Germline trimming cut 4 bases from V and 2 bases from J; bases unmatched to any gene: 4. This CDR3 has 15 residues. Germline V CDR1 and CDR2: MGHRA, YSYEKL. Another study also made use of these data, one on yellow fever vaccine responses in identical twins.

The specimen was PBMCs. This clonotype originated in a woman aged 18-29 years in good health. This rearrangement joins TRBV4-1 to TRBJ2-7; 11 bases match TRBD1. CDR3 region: CASSPPDRGPYEQYF. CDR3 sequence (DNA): TGCGCCAGCAGCCCCCCGGACAGGGGGCCCTACGAGCAGTACTTC.